A single sample is the source of the 15 T cell receptor beta chains below, sequenced in a study of blood T cell repertoires in COVID-19. TCRdb keeps only in-frame clones here, not all; method: immunoSEQ multiplex PCR. The data show about 120,000 clones, 65% to 85% seen once. The specimen was peripheral blood. Source of these receptors: a man in his sixties or seventies with acute or convalescent COVID-19.

V is TRBV5-1 and J is TRBJ1-6, with a weak D call TRBD1 (5 bases). CDR1 and CDR2 from the germline V gene are SGHRS and YFSETQ. The CDR3 extends over 14 amino acids. Deletions cut 3 bases from V and 9 bases from J, with 13 bases between. CDR3 DNA sequence: TGCGCCAGCAGCTCCCAGGGATGGGGTTCACCCCTCCACTTT. Protein sequence: CASSSQGWGSPLHF.

The rearrangement uses TRBV10-2 and TRBJ2-7, with 9 bases that match TRBD1. The V and J ends lost 8 bases and 12 bases, in that order; junction bases with no gene match: 14. The CDR3 totals 13 residues. Germline-derived CDR1 and CDR2 are WSHSY and SAAADI. The CDR3 is CASHSASRDRVYF. In DNA form, the CDR3 reads TGCGCCAGCCACTCCGCTTCCCGGGACAGGGTGTACTTC.

This clone showed up just once. The chain couples TRBV7-9 to TRBJ1-1, with TRBD1 identical over 11 bases. The CDR3 is 15 amino acids. Unmatched junction bases numbered 6, after V lost 3 bases and J lost 6 bases. CDR1 and CDR2 from the germline V gene are SEHNR and FQNEAQ (reference sequence). The DNA of the CDR3 is TGTGCCAGCAGCTTCGGGACAGGGGGGAAGGCTGAAGCTTTCTTT. Protein sequence: CASSFGTGGKAEAFF.

In its sample, this clone was seen once. The rearrangement links TRBV27 to TRBJ1-6; D possibly corresponds to TRBD1 (5 bases). Looked up from germline, CDR1 is MNHEY and CDR2 is SMNVEV (reference sequence). The ends were cut back, 6 bases at V and 0 bases at J, with 12 bases in the middle. The CDR3 runs 16 residues. The CDR3 DNA sequence: TGTGCCAGCAGCCCCTCGACAGTCTCCTATAATTCACCCCTCCACTTT. It specifies CASSPSTVSYNSPLHF.

The V gene is TRBV10-2, the J gene TRBJ2-3; D is possibly TRBD1 (6 bases). Deletions cut 6 bases from V and 1 base from J, with 14 bases between. The CDR3 runs to 15 residues. Germline values: CDR1 WSHSY, CDR2 SAAADI. The CDR3 coding sequence is TGCGCCAGCAGGTTTCCGGGACAAGGCACAGATACGCAGTATTTT. This translates into CASRFPGQGTDTQYF.

This clone appeared once. The rearrangement links TRBV7-9 to TRBJ1-1; 9 positions agree with TRBD1. The CDR3 spans 15 residues. J gave up 3 bases and V 5 bases, and 7 bases lay outside the gene matches. CDR1 and CDR2 (germline): SEHNR, FQNEAQ (reference sequence). The CDR3 sequence: CASSTPDRGDTEAFF. CDR3 coding DNA: TGTGCCAGCAGCACACCCGACAGGGGGGACACTGAAGCTTTCTTT.

The chain employs TRBV18 and TRBJ2-3; 8 nucleotides line up with TRBD1. The CDR3 totals 16 residues. J was trimmed by 3 bases and V by 5 bases; bases with no gene match: 10. In germline, CDR1 is KGHSH, CDR2 LQKENI. The CDR3 reads CASSVGTGGKTDTQYF. The CDR3 coding sequence is TGTGCCAGCTCAGTGGGGACAGGCGGCAAAACAGATACGCAGTATTTT.

This chain links TRBV19 with TRBJ2-5, with D maybe TRBD1 (6 bases). V was trimmed by 5 bases and J by 2 bases, leaving 9 bases between them. The germline gives CDR1 LNHDA, CDR2 SQIVND (reference sequence). The CDR3 covers 13 residues. The CDR3 spells CASSPGQQETQYF. The CDR3, as DNA: TGTGCCAGTAGTCCAGGACAGCAAGAGACCCAGTACTTC.

The CDR3 reads CASSHNRDSEETQYF. The CDR3 DNA reads TGTGCCAGCAGCCACAACCGGGACAGCGAAGAGACCCAGTACTTC. This chain uses TRBV4-2 with TRBJ2-5; TRBD1 agrees at 7 bases. In germline, CDR1 is LGHNA, CDR2 YNFKEQ. The CDR3 runs to 15 residues. Trimming took 3 bases from V and 3 from J; bases not matched to a gene: 7.

This chain links TRBV6-4 with TRBJ1-5; TRBD1 aligns across 7 bases. The CDR3 contains 13 residues. Trimming took 5 bases from V and 7 from J; bases not matched to a gene: 5. From germline, CDR1 is MRHNA and CDR2 SNTAGT. The CDR3 DNA reads TGTGCCAGCAGTCCCGAGACAGGGCAGCCCCAGCATTTT. It specifies CASSPETGQPQHF.

The chain carries TRBV29-1 and TRBJ2-1, with 8 positions matching TRBD1. J was trimmed by 1 base and V by 7 bases; bases with no gene match: 3. Germline CDR1 SQVTM, CDR2 ANQGSEA. The CDR3 contains 13 residues. The CDR3 DNA reads TGCAGCGGGACAGGGTGGTCCTACAATGAGCAGTTCTTC. Amino acid sequence: CSGTGWSYNEQFF.

This clone was found a few times. The chain is built from TRBV5-6 and TRBJ1-2, with no clear D. The CDR3 is made up of 16 amino acids. Trimming pared 3 bases from V and 4 bases from J, leaving 19 bases between. In germline, CDR1 is SGHDT, CDR2 YYEEEE. CDR3 protein: CASSSGLGTSSYGYTF. As DNA, the CDR3 is TGTGCCAGCAGCTCCGGACTGGGAACTTCTAGCTATGGCTACACCTTC. Filled out from reference TRBV5-6 and TRBJ1-2, the complete variable domain reads DAGVTQSPTHLIKTRGQQVTLRCSPKSGHDTVSWYQQALGQGPQFIFQYYEEEERQRGNFPDRFSGHQFPNYSSELNVNALLLGDSALYLCASSSGLGTSSYGYTFGSGTRLTVV.

The chain joins TRBV2 to TRBJ2-2, with D possibly matching TRBD1 (7 bases). Trimming took off 3 bases at V and 5 bases at J, with 13 bases between the two ends. This CDR3 has 15 residues. Germline lookup yields CDR1 SNHLY and CDR2 FYNNEI. The CDR3 nucleotides read TGTGCCAGCAGTGACAGACAGGGAGGAACCGGGGAGCTGTTTTTT. Protein product: CASSDRQGGTGELFF.

This clone was observed a few times. The chain recombines TRBV7-2 with TRBJ2-2, with TRBD1 as a possible D gene (6 bases). This CDR3 has 15 residues. CDR1 is SGHTA, CDR2 FQGNSA, per germline. V lost 2 bases to trimming and J lost 4 bases, with 11 bases between them. The CDR3 bases are TGTGCCAGCAGCTTAACAGGGAGCTTCACCGGGGAGCTGTTTTTT. It yields the protein CASSLTGSFTGELFF.

The rearrangement joins TRBV9 to TRBJ2-7; 7 nucleotides agree with TRBD1. Germline V gene sequence: CDR1 SGDLS, CDR2 YYNGEE. This CDR3 spans 16 amino acids. V shed 0 bases and J 2 bases; nucleotides not matched to a gene: 8. In DNA, the CDR3 is TGTGCCAGCAGCGTAGGAGAAAGGGGGCAGACCTACGAGCAGTACTTC. Its translation is CASSVGERGQTYEQYF.